Listed here are 10 T cell receptor beta chains from one sample, sequenced in a study of cytomegalovirus exposure and HLA in healthy donors. The repertoire was sequenced with immunoSEQ multiplex PCR; TCRdb's copy has only in-frame clones and lacks some. Among about 88,000 clones, approximately 96% were seen once, and the ten largest hold around 0.78%. The specimen was PBMCs. Source of these receptors: a man aged 18 to 30 in good health and CMV-seronegative.

This chain connects TRBV20-1 to TRBJ1-1; maybe TRBD1 (6 bases). V lost 6 bases and J 5 bases, leaving 10 bases between the germline ends. Germline V gene sequence: CDR1 DFQATT, CDR2 SNEGSKA (reference sequence). The CDR3 runs to 11 residues. The CDR3 nucleotides read TGCAGTGCCAAGGGGGAGACTGAAGCTTTCTTT. Protein product: CSAKGETEAFF.

The V gene is TRBV5-4, the J gene TRBJ2-1; D not resolved. The CDR3 loop spans 15 amino acids. Germline V lookup: CDR1 SGHNT, CDR2 YYREEE (reference sequence). V dropped 4 bases and J dropped 0 bases, with 11 bases sitting between them. DNA for the CDR3: TGTGCCAGCAGCCTGTCGGTGAGCTCCTACAATGAGCAGTTCTTC. Its protein is CASSLSVSSYNEQFF.

The CDR3 nucleotides are TGTGCCAGCTCACCCGTTAGCGGCCAAGAGACCCAGTACTTC. Amino acid sequence: CASSPVSGQETQYF. The chain links TRBV9 to TRBJ2-5; D perhaps matches TRBD2 (6 bases). Germline values: CDR1 SGDLS, CDR2 YYNGEE. The CDR3 has 14 residues. The V end was cut by 7 bases, the J end by 1 base, with 14 bases between.

This clone was counted a single time. V usage is TRBV4-1 and J usage is TRBJ1-4; TRBD1 matches at 7 bases. CDR1 MGHRA and CDR2 YSYEKL come from the germline V gene. The CDR3 spans 15 residues. The V and J ends lost 4 bases and 8 bases, in that order; junction bases with no gene match: 10. CDR3: CASSRPTGQEEKLFF. As DNA, the CDR3 is TGCGCCAGCAGCCGACCGACAGGGCAGGAAGAAAAACTGTTTTTT.

In regard to this clone: A read error may produce the germline difference seen at one junction end. The chain couples TRBV7-7 to TRBJ2-4; D not certain. The CDR3 totals 13 residues. CDR1 is SSHAT, CDR2 FNYEAQ, per germline (reference sequence). CDR3 protein: CASSLDSSNIQYF. Written as DNA, the CDR3 is TGTGCTAGCAGCTTAGATTCTTCGAACATTCAGTACTTC.

The chain links TRBV7-9 to TRBJ2-7, with 12 nucleotides matching TRBD2. Trimming at V came to 5 bases and at J to 3 bases, leaving 5 bases not matched to a gene. Germline V gene data show CDR1 as SEHNR and CDR2 as FQNEAQ (reference sequence). There are 15 residues in the CDR3. CDR3 bases: TGTGCCAGCAGCAGGACTAGCGGGATACTCTACGAGCAGTACTTC. It is translated as CASSRTSGILYEQYF.

This chain uses TRBV27 with TRBJ2-5; 12 bases map to TRBD2. V was clipped by 5 bases and J by 0 bases; unmatched bases: 4. Germline-derived CDR1 and CDR2 are MNHEY and SMNVEV (reference sequence). This CDR3 is 16 amino acids long. The chain's CDR3 is CASSPGTSGYQETQYF. DNA of the CDR3: TGTGCCAGCAGTCCCGGGACTAGCGGGTACCAAGAGACCCAGTACTTC.

The chain couples TRBV5-5 to TRBJ2-3, with 12 bases lining up with TRBD2. V dropped 3 bases and J dropped 0; count of bases not matched to a gene: 5. The V gene's germline CDR1 is SGHKS and CDR2 YYEKEE (reference sequence). This CDR3 has 17 amino acids. For the CDR3, the DNA is TGTGCCAGCAGCTCCGAAGGACTAGCGGGGAGCACAGATACGCAGTATTTT. Protein: CASSSEGLAGSTDTQYF.

The chain has TRBV5-1 and TRBJ1-1; D gene uncertain. From germline, CDR1 is SGHRS and CDR2 YFSETQ. This CDR3 contains 14 residues. Trimming pared 1 base from V and 3 bases from J, leaving 10 bases between. CDR3 coding DNA: TGCGCCAGCAGCTTGCCGGGATCGGACACTGAAGCTTTCTTT. This encodes CASSLPGSDTEAFF.

This clone was counted a single time. The CDR3: CASSAWSQETQYF. Written as DNA, the CDR3 is TGTGCCAGCAGCGCGTGGTCTCAAGAGACCCAGTACTTC. The chain is built from TRBV13 and TRBJ2-5; D unresolved. CDR3 length: 13 amino acids. Trimming cost V 5 bases and J 2 bases, with 9 bases left between them. Germline CDR1 is PRHDT and CDR2 is FYEKMQ (reference sequence).